One and the same sample provided the 28 T cell receptor beta chains below, sequenced in a study of shared clonotypes between healthy human individuals. Generated by immunoSEQ multiplex PCR, the TCRdb table keeps only in-frame clones and is missing some. The repertoire includes about 1.1 million clones, 70% to 80% of them detected once, and over 0.8% sits in the top ten. The sequencing sample was made of memory CD4+ T cells from PBMCs. Noted subset: CD45RA-negative fraction. The source is a man between 18 and 35 years old in good health. Some clones in this sample may be carry-over from other donors' samples.

Regarding this clone: At the DNA level, this CDR3 is encoded by other sequences in the same sample as well. V is TRBV7-2 and J is TRBJ2-7, with D perhaps assigned TRBD1 or TRBD2 (6 bases each). V shed 5 bases and J shed 4 bases, with 12 bases lying between them. The germline CDR1 and CDR2 sequences are SGHTA and FQGNSA. The CDR3 is made up of 13 amino acids. The CDR3 protein is CASSPRGGYEQYF. The CDR3, as DNA: TGTGCCAGCAGCCCAAGAGGGGGGTACGAGCAGTACTTC.

CDR3 residues: CASSRGTSGFEQYF. The CDR3 DNA reads TGCGCCAGCTCAAGAGGGACTAGCGGGTTCGAGCAGTACTTC. The rearrangement joins TRBV5-1 to TRBJ2-7, with 12 bases lining up with TRBD2. Looked up from germline, CDR1 is SGHRS and CDR2 is YFSETQ. V dropped 7 bases and J dropped 6; count of bases not matched to a gene: 8. The CDR3 is made up of 14 amino acids.

V is TRBV7-3 and J is TRBJ2-5, with a tentative D call TRBD2 (6 bases). The V and J ends lost 4 bases and 5 bases respectively, with 26 bases between them. The CDR3 is 18 residues long. Germline CDR1 reads SGHTA; CDR2 reads FQGTGA. CDR3 residues: CASSWGWDSIKRQETQYF. The CDR3, as DNA: TGTGCCAGCAGCTGGGGCTGGGACTCTATAAAGCGTCAGGAGACCCAGTACTTC.

The rearrangement joins TRBV7-2 to TRBJ2-7; perhaps D is TRBD1 or TRBD2 (5 bases each). CDR1 is SGHTA and CDR2 is FQGNSA in the germline V gene. This CDR3 has 18 residues. Deletions cut 1 base from V and 0 bases from J, with 19 bases between. CDR3 nucleotide sequence: TGTGCCAGCAGCTTAGAAAAGGGACGGCGAACCTTCTCCTACGAGCAGTACTTC. It specifies CASSLEKGRRTFSYEQYF.

Regarding this clone: Other DNA sequences from this sample encode an identical CDR3 as well. V gene TRBV5-1 combines with J gene TRBJ2-3; 11 bases map to TRBD2. This CDR3 spans 15 amino acids. V was clipped by 5 bases and J by 6 bases; unmatched bases: 8. Germline values: CDR1 SGHRS, CDR2 YFSETQ. CDR3 region: CASRLLAGGPDTQYF. CDR3 DNA sequence: TGCGCCAGCAGATTGTTAGCGGGAGGGCCCGATACGCAGTATTTT.

This clone was observed a single time. The chain combines TRBV9 with TRBJ2-1, with D unresolved. V shed 0 bases and J shed 4 bases, with 8 bases lying between them. The CDR3 contains 14 residues. Germline CDR1 reads SGDLS; CDR2 reads YYNGEE. CDR3 in amino acids: CASSVALLYNEQFF. CDR3 nucleotide sequence: TGTGCCAGCAGCGTAGCCCTGTTATACAATGAGCAGTTCTTC.

As concerns this clone: This may be a read error, as it is one base from a much larger clone. V usage is TRBV4-3 and J usage is TRBJ2-1; 9 nucleotides agree with TRBD2. The CDR3 runs to 16 residues. Germline V gene data show CDR1 as LGHNA and CDR2 as YSLEER. Trimming cost V 2 bases and J 0 bases; bases outside gene matches: 2. CDR3 amino acids: CASSQISGSSYNEQFF. The CDR3 nucleotides read TGCGCCAGCAGCCAAATTAGCGGGAGCTCCTACAATGAGCAGTTCTTC.

This chain uses TRBV6-6 with TRBJ2-1, with 11 bases lining up with TRBD2. Germline-derived CDR1 and CDR2 are MNHNY and SVGAGI (reference sequence). J was trimmed by 8 bases and V by 6 bases; bases with no gene match: 9. The CDR3 is 15 residues long. In DNA form, the CDR3 reads TGTGCCAGCAGGGACCGACTAGCGGGAAACTATGAGCAGTTCTTC. This encodes CASRDRLAGNYEQFF.

This sequence joins TRBV7-9 and TRBJ2-1; D remains ambiguous. Germline V gives CDR1 SEHNR, CDR2 FQNEAQ (reference sequence). This CDR3 is 14 amino acids long. The V gene lost 1 base and the J gene lost 3 bases, with 7 bases spanning the gap. CDR3 nucleotide sequence: TGTGCCAGCAGCTTAGTAGGAAACTACAATGAGCAGTTCTTC. Translation: CASSLVGNYNEQFF. The full variable domain, completed using reference TRBV7-9 and TRBJ2-1, is DTGVSQNPRHKITKRGQNVTFRCDPISEHNRLYWYRQTLGQGPEFLTYFQNEAQLEKSRLLSDRFSAERPKGSFSTLEIQRTEQGDSAMYLCASSLVGNYNEQFFGPGTRLTVL.

The chain couples TRBV5-4 to TRBJ2-7; D is perhaps TRBD1 (7 bases). From germline, CDR1 is SGHNT and CDR2 YYREEE (reference sequence). This CDR3 is 14 amino acids long. V dropped 5 bases and J dropped 5 bases, with 17 bases sitting between them. The CDR3 DNA sequence: TGTGCCAGCAGAAGCCAGGGGGGAAGCCACGAGCAGTACTTC. The encoded protein is CASRSQGGSHEQYF. The whole variable domain, filled in from reference TRBV5-4 and TRBJ2-7, reads ETGVTQSPTHLIKTRGQQVTLRCSSQSGHNTVSWYQQALGQGPQFIFQYYREEENGRGNFPPRFSGLQFPNYSSELNVNALELDDSALYLCASRSQGGSHEQYFGPGTRLTVT.

This rearrangement joins TRBV11-2 to TRBJ2-1; 7 nucleotides align to TRBD1. Losses at the gene ends were 5 bases for V and 10 bases for J; bases not matched to a gene: 5. The CDR3 totals 12 residues. Germline V gives CDR1 SGHAT, CDR2 FQNNGV. CDR3 DNA sequence: TGTGCCAGCAGCCGGACAGGCGGCGAGCAGTTCTTC. Translation: CASSRTGGEQFF.

The rearrangement links TRBV10-3 to TRBJ1-1; 8 bases are a match to TRBD1. Germline CDR1 reads ENHRY; CDR2 reads SYGVKD. This CDR3 has 13 residues. J gave up 4 bases and V 2 bases, and 0 bases lay outside the gene matches. This CDR3 reads CAISETGGTEAFF. The CDR3 nucleotides read TGTGCCATCAGTGAGACAGGGGGCACTGAAGCTTTCTTT.

The V gene is TRBV7-9, the J gene TRBJ1-2; weak D call: TRBD1 (6 bases). Trimming removed 6 bases from V and 4 bases from J, with 12 bases in between. In germline, CDR1 is SEHNR, CDR2 FQNEAQ (reference sequence). The CDR3 length is 13 residues. The CDR3, as DNA: TGTGCCAGCAGGCCCGGACAGAGCTATGGCTACACCTTC. This translates into CASRPGQSYGYTF.

V is TRBV5-1 and J is TRBJ2-7; D perhaps matches TRBD1 (5 bases). V lost 5 bases to trimming and J lost 2 bases, with 11 bases between them. Per the germline V gene, CDR1 is SGHRS and CDR2 is YFSETQ. This CDR3 has 13 amino acids. CDR3 in amino acids: CASSMDNTYEQYF. The CDR3, as DNA: TGCGCCAGCAGTATGGACAACACCTACGAGCAGTACTTC. The entire variable domain, with the rest obtained from reference TRBV5-1 and TRBJ2-7, is as follows: KAGVTQTPRYLIKTRGQQVTLSCSPISGHRSVSWYQQTPGQGLQFLFEYFSETQRNKGNFPGRFSGRQFSNSRSEMNVSTLELGDSALYLCASSMDNTYEQYFGPGTRLTVT.

The J gene is TRBJ2-5, the V gene TRBV11-2; a possible D gene is TRBD2 (5 bases). Germline lookup yields CDR1 SGHAT and CDR2 FQNNGV. The ends were cut back, 3 bases at V and 4 bases at J, with 15 bases in the middle. The CDR3 has 15 amino acids. As DNA, the CDR3 is TGTGCCAGCAGCTTTACTGCCGGGGTAGGAGAGACCCAGTACTTC. Protein sequence: CASSFTAGVGETQYF.

The J gene is TRBJ2-1, the V gene TRBV11-2; D possibly matches TRBD1 or TRBD2 (5 bases each). The V gene's germline CDR1 is SGHAT and CDR2 FQNNGV. This CDR3 has 15 residues. Trimming removed 5 bases at V and 6 bases at J, with 17 bases between. The DNA of the CDR3 is TGTGCCAGCAGCCCCGGGACGGCAGGGATCAATGAGCAGTTCTTC. The encoded protein is CASSPGTAGINEQFF.

This clone was found a few times. The chain carries TRBV9 and TRBJ2-1, with a possible D match to TRBD2 (6 bases). The ends were cut back, 3 bases at V and 11 bases at J, with 12 bases in the middle. Germline V gives CDR1 SGDLS, CDR2 YYNGEE. The CDR3 has 12 amino acids. CDR3 in DNA: TGTGCCAGCAGCGATCTCGGCGGGAAGCAGTTCTTC. Translating it yields CASSDLGGKQFF.

This clone was detected once. The DNA of the CDR3 is TGTGCCAGCAGTTTATCGGGGCCTGCCTATGGCTACACCTTC. This encodes CASSLSGPAYGYTF. The chain links TRBV27 to TRBJ1-2; a possible D gene is TRBD1 (5 bases). Trimming cost V 0 bases and J 4 bases, with 9 bases left between them. There are 14 residues in the CDR3. Germline V gives CDR1 MNHEY, CDR2 SMNVEV (reference sequence).

This chain connects TRBV7-9 to TRBJ2-3; maybe TRBD2 (6 bases). The germline gives CDR1 SEHNR, CDR2 FQNEAQ (reference sequence). V was shortened by 11 bases and J by 2 bases, with 14 bases between the two germline ends. This CDR3 has 13 amino acids. CDR3 nucleotides: TGTGCCGCGGGGCCGATCAACACAGATACGCAGTATTTT. This gives the protein CAAGPINTDTQYF.

Written as DNA, the CDR3 is TGTGCCAGCAGCCCGGAGGCCTCAGGGGGCAGGGAATACGAGCAGTACTTC. Protein product: CASSPEASGGREYEQYF. V usage is TRBV5-4 and J usage is TRBJ2-7; 8 bases are a match to TRBD1. After removal of 4 bases from V and 4 bases from J, the junction contained 16 bases not matched to a gene. CDR3 length equals 17 residues. Germline CDR1 SGHNT, CDR2 YYREEE (reference sequence).

The genes are TRBV7-8 and TRBJ1-2; 9 nucleotides agree with TRBD1. The V gene end was trimmed by 0 bases and the J gene end by 4 bases; junction bases not matched to a gene: 12. The CDR3 runs 18 residues. The germline CDR1 and CDR2 sequences are SGHVS and FQNEAQ. CDR3 amino acids: CASSLARPGQGRPYGYTF. The CDR3 DNA follows: TGTGCCAGCAGCTTAGCGCGGCCGGGACAGGGCCGTCCCTATGGCTACACCTTC. The variable domain in full, with the rest retrieved from reference TRBV7-8 and TRBJ1-2, is GAGVSQSPRYKVAKRGQDVALRCDPISGHVSLFWYQQALGQGPEFLTYFQNEAQLDKSGLPSDRFFAERPEGSVSTLKIQRTQQEDSAVYLCASSLARPGQGRPYGYTFGSGTRLTVV.

The rearrangement links TRBV5-1 to TRBJ2-7; TRBD2 aligns across 11 bases. The germline CDR1 and CDR2 sequences are SGHRS and YFSETQ. The CDR3 has 16 amino acids. V lost 4 bases to trimming and J lost 0 bases; unmatched junction nucleotides: 6. The CDR3 DNA is TGCGCCAGCAGCCCACAGACTAGCGGGGTCTCCTACGAGCAGTACTTC. Translating gives CASSPQTSGVSYEQYF.

Notes on this clone: This sample also contains other DNA sequences that code for the same CDR3. The chain employs TRBV7-2 and TRBJ1-2; possibly TRBD1 for D (6 bases). The CDR3 contains 13 residues. V lost 5 bases and J 0 bases, leaving 7 bases between the germline ends. Per germline, CDR1 SGHTA and CDR2 FQGNSA. DNA for the CDR3: TGTGCCAGCAGCCGGACAGCTAACTATGGCTACACCTTC. As protein: CASSRTANYGYTF.

This clone was counted a few times. This chain uses TRBV27 with TRBJ1-1; 7 positions agree with TRBD1. The ends lost 6 bases at V and 0 bases at J; junction bases unmatched: 10. Germline-derived CDR1 and CDR2 are MNHEY and SMNVEV (reference sequence). The CDR3 contains 16 residues. The CDR3 DNA is TGTGCCAGCAGACGACAGGGAATCACTATGAACACTGAAGCTTTCTTT. Its protein product is CASRRQGITMNTEAFF.

V is TRBV11-2 and J is TRBJ2-1, with D maybe TRBD2 (5 bases). Germline V gives CDR1 SGHAT, CDR2 FQNNGV. The CDR3 has 13 amino acids. V gave up 8 bases and J gave up 6 bases, with 14 bases separating them. In nucleotides, the CDR3 is TGTGCCAGCCGACGCTCTAGCTCCAATGAGCAGTTCTTC. It codes for CASRRSSSNEQFF.

The sample holds a few counts of this clone. The V gene is TRBV5-6, the J gene TRBJ1-1, with 8 bases fitting TRBD1. This CDR3 comprises 14 residues. Germline V gene data show CDR1 as SGHDT and CDR2 as YYEEEE. J was trimmed by 5 bases and V by 0 bases; bases with no gene match: 3. The CDR3, as DNA: TGTGCCAGCAGCTTGGCAGGGGGCTGGACTGAAGCTTTCTTT. This translates into CASSLAGGWTEAFF.

This clone came up once. This chain joins TRBV5-1 and TRBJ2-7; 7 bases fit TRBD1. Germline V gene data show CDR1 as SGHRS and CDR2 as YFSETQ. The CDR3 has 15 residues. V shed 0 bases and J 6 bases; nucleotides not matched to a gene: 9. In DNA form, the CDR3 reads TGCGCCAGCAGCTTGGCCTATCAGGGGGTGGGCGAGCAGTACTTC. This gives the protein CASSLAYQGVGEQYF. The full variable domain, completed using reference TRBV5-1 and TRBJ2-7, is KAGVTQTPRYLIKTRGQQVTLSCSPISGHRSVSWYQQTPGQGLQFLFEYFSETQRNKGNFPGRFSGRQFSNSRSEMNVSTLELGDSALYLCASSLAYQGVGEQYFGPGTRLTVT.

The chain uses TRBV5-1 and TRBJ1-1; TRBD1 is a possible D gene (5 bases). V lost 2 bases and J 1 base, leaving 12 bases between the germline ends. The CDR3 is made up of 15 amino acids. The germline V gene has CDR1 SGHRS and CDR2 YFSETQ. The CDR3 coding sequence is TGCGCCAGCAGCTTATTCAGGGACTCGAACACTGAAGCTTTCTTT. It encodes CASSLFRDSNTEAFF.